The clone carrying this T cell receptor beta chain was detected a few times. The antigen remains undetermined. This CDR3 comprises 16 residues. V lost 2 bases and J lost 0; bases outside the gene matches: 5. In germline, CDR1 is MNHEY, CDR2 SVGAGI. The PCR used 60 Vbeta and 13 Jbeta primers. Sequenced by immunoSEQ multiplex PCR; TCRdb stores in-frame clones only, minus some. The sample lists roughly 150,000 clones, 82% occurring once. The sample belongs to a study of cytomegalovirus exposure and HLA in healthy donors. Study in general: About 85 million unique TCRs from HLA-typed donors were held in an early release of data. Study outcomes and limitations: Associated with cytomegalovirus, according to the listing, were 150 to 200 TCR beta chains. In a later analysis, HLA-associated TCR beta chains were more clonally expanded than equally common others.

This sequence joins TRBV6-5 and TRBJ1-1, with 8 positions matching TRBD1. The sequence was collected from a girl aged 2-9 years in good health and CMV-seropositive. The sequenced material came from PBMCs. In DNA form, the CDR3 reads TGTGCCAGCAGTTACCGAGGGACAGGTTTGAACACTGAAGCTTTCTTT. Its protein is CASSYRGTGLNTEAFF.